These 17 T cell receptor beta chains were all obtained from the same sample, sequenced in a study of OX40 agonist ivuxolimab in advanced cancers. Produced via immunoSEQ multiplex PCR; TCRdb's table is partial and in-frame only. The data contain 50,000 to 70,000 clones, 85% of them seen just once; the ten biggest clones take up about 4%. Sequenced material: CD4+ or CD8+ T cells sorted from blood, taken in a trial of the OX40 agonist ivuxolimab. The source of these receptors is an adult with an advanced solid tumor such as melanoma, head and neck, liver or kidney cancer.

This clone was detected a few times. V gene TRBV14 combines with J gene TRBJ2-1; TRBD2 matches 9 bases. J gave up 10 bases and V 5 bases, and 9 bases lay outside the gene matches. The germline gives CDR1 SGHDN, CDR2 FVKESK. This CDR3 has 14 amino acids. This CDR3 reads CASSDLAGVGEQFF. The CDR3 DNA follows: TGTGCCAGCAGCGACTTAGCGGGAGTCGGCGAGCAGTTCTTC.

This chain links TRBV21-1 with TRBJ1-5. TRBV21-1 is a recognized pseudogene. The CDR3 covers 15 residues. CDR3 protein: CASSKEVGEKEPQHF. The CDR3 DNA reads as TGTGCCAGCAGCAAAGAAGTGGGGGAAAAAGAGCCCCAGCATTTT.

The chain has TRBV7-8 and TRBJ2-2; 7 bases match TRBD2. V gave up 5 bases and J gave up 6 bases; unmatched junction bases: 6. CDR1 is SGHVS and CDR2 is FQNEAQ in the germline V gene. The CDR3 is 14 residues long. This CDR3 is CASSGLVSPGELFF. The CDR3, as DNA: TGTGCCAGCAGCGGACTAGTCTCCCCCGGGGAGCTGTTTTTT.

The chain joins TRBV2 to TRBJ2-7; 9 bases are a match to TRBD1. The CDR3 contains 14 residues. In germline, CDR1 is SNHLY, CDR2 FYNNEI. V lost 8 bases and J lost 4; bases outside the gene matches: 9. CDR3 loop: CASSSGQGTYEQYF. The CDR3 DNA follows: TGTGCCAGCTCGTCGGGACAGGGAACGTACGAGCAGTACTTC. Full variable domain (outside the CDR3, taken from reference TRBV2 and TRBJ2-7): EPEVTQTPSHQVTQMGQEVILRCVPISNHLYFYWYRQILGQKVEFLVSFYNNEISEKSEIFDDQFSVERPDGSNFTLKIRSTKLEDSAMYFCASSSGQGTYEQYFGPGTRLTVT.

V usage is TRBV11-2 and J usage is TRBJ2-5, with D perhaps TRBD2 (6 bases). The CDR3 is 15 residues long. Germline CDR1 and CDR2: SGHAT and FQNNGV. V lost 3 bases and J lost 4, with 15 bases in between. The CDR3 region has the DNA TGTGCCAGCAGCTTCTTGGGGGGATCAGGAGAGACCCAGTACTTC. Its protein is CASSFLGGSGETQYF.

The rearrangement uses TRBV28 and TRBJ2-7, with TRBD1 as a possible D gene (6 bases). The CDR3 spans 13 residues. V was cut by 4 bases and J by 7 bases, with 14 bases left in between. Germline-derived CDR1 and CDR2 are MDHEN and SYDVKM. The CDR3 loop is CASSYFGGGEQYF. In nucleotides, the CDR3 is TGTGCCAGCAGTTATTTTGGGGGCGGGGAGCAGTACTTC.

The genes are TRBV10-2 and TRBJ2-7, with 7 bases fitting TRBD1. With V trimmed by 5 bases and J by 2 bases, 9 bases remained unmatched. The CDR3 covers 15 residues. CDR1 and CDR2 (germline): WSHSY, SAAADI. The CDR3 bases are TGCGCCAGCAGTAGGTATCCGGACAGGACCTACGAGCAGTACTTC. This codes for CASSRYPDRTYEQYF.

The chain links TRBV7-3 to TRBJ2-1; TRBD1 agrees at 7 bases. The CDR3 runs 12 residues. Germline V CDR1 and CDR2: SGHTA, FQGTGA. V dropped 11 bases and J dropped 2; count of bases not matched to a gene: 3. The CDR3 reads CAPGTAYNEQFF. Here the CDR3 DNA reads TGTGCCCCGGGGACAGCCTACAATGAGCAGTTCTTC.

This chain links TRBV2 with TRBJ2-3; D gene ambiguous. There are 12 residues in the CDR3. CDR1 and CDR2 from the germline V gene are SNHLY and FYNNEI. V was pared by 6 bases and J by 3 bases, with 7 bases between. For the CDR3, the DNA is TGTGCCAGCAGCCGACTTACAGATACGCAGTATTTT. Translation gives CASSRLTDTQYF.

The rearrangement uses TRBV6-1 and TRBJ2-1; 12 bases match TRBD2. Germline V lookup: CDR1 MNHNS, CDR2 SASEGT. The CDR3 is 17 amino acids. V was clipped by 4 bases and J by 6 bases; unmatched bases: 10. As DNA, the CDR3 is TGTGCCAGCAGTGCTGGCCCCCCGGGACTAGCGGGCAATGAGCAGTTCTTC. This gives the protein CASSAGPPGLAGNEQFF.

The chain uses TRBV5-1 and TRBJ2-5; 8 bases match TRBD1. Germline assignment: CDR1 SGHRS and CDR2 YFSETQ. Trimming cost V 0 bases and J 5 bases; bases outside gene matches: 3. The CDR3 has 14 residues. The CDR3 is CASSLAGGAETQYF. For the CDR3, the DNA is TGCGCCAGCAGCTTGGCAGGGGGCGCGGAGACCCAGTACTTC.

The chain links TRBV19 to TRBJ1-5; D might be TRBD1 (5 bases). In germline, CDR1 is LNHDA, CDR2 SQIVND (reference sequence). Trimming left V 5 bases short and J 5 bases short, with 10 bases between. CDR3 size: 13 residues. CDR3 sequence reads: CASSRRDHQPQHF. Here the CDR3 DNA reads TGTGCCAGTAGTCGTCGGGACCATCAGCCCCAGCATTTT.

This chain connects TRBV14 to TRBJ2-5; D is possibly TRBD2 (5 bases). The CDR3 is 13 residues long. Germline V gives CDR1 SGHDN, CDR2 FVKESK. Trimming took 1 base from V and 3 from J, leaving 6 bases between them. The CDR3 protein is CASSQGGKETQYF. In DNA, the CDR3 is TGTGCCAGCAGCCAAGGAGGGAAAGAGACCCAGTACTTC.

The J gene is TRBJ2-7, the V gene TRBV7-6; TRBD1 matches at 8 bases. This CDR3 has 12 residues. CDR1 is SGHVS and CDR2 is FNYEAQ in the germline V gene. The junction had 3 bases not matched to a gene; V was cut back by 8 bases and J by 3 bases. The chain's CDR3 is CASGDRGYEQYF. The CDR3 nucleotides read TGTGCCAGCGGTGACAGGGGCTACGAGCAGTACTTC.

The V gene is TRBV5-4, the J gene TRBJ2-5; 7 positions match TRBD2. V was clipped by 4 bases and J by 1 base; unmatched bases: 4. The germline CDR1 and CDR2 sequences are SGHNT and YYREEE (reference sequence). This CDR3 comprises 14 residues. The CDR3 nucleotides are TGTGCCAGCAGCCCGGGGGGAGGCCAAGAGACCCAGTACTTC. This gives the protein CASSPGGGQETQYF.

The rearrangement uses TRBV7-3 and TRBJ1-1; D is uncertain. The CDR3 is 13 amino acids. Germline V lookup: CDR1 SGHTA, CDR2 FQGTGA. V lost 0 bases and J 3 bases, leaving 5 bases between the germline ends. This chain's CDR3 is CASSLTPYTEAFF. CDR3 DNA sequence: TGTGCCAGCAGCTTAACGCCGTACACTGAAGCTTTCTTT.

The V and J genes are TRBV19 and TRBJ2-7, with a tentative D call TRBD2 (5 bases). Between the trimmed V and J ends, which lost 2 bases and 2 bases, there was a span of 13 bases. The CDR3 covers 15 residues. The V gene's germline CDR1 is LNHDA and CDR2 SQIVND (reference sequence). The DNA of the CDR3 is TGTGCCAGTAGTATACCAGGCCGAGGGACCTACGAGCAGTACTTC. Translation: CASSIPGRGTYEQYF.